This T cell receptor (beta chain) was identified during a study of cytomegalovirus exposure and HLA in healthy donors. Study conclusions and caveats: Researchers reported in a later analysis that common viral pathogens appeared linked to several top clusters.

This CDR3 has 15 residues. The trim removed 6 bases at V and 5 bases at J, leaving 12 bases unmatched. Germline CDR1 reads ENHRY; CDR2 reads SYGVKD. As concerns this clone: The antigen is unknown.

PCR amplification relied on 60 Vbeta primers (plus 13 Jbeta primers). The method was immunoSEQ multiplex PCR; TCRdb's version includes in-frame clones alone and lacks a portion of them. The data hold 130,000 or so clones, with roughly 9.6% observed a single time. This chain links TRBV10-3 with TRBJ2-5; 7 bases agree with TRBD1. Sequencing was carried out using PBMCs. The sequence derives from a woman in her thirties or forties in good health and CMV-seropositive. The CDR3 spells CAISPMTGSGETQYF. The CDR3 nucleotides are TGTGCCATCAGCCCCATGACAGGGTCCGGTGAGACCCAGTACTTC.